The entry that follows covers one T cell receptor beta chain sequence. The record originates from a study of blood T cells in healthy people across ages. Sample donors were healthy Caucasian individuals that came from Russia, aged 6 to 90. The germline CDR1 and CDR2 sequences are SNHLY and FYNNEI. V lost 1 base and J 7 bases, leaving 7 bases between the germline ends. This CDR3 is built from 12 residues. Alongside a J-beta primer mix, a sample-barcoded 5' primer served in a second PCR lasting about 7 to 11 cycles. TCRdb reprocessed the 5' RACE reads via MiXCR and lists one record per CDR3 protein. Here the sample spans fewer than 750,000 distinct CDR3 sequences, around 48% being singletons.

This receptor was obtained from a man older than 75 in good health. The sample was blood. V and J are TRBV2 and TRBJ1-1; D gene ambiguous. The CDR3 region is CASSEVGDEAFF. The CDR3 region has the DNA TGTGCCAGCAGTGAAGTTGGGGATGAAGCTTTCTTT.